These 23 T cell receptor beta chains came from one sample sequenced in a study of CD8 T cells in ankylosing spondylitis. Study-wide points: A TCR beta motif made of eight highly homologous variants seemed typical of ankylosing spondylitis blood.

TCRdb passed the 5' RACE reads through MiXCR, listing each CDR3 protein once. This sample has approximately 220,000 distinct CDR3 sequences, with approximately 20% found just once. Their recognized antigens are unknown. Sequenced material: blood, either unsorted or a sorted T cell fraction (not recorded which). The source is a male donor with ankylosing spondylitis.

This clonotype appeared a few times. The chain joins TRBV12-3 or TRBV12-4 to TRBJ1-5; D gene uncertain. V was clipped by 6 bases and J by 0 bases, with 6 bases between them. The CDR3 has 13 amino acids. CDR3 in DNA: TGTGCCAGCAGCGACCTTAGCAATCAGCCCCAGCATTTT. Residues: CASSDLSNQPQHF.

The chain is built from TRBV11-3 and TRBJ2-4, with 7 bases lining up with TRBD2. Germline CDR1 reads SGHNT; CDR2 reads YENEEA. V lost 5 bases, J lost 6 bases, and 7 bases stayed unmatched. CDR3 length: 14 residues. The DNA for the CDR3 is TGTGCCAGCAGCCCTAGCGGTCCGGGAAACATTCAGTACTTC. Protein sequence: CASSPSGPGNIQYF.

This sequence joins TRBV2 and TRBJ1-1; D gene ambiguous. Per germline, CDR1 SNHLY and CDR2 FYNNEI. The CDR3 is 13 amino acids. V shed 6 bases and J shed 0 bases, with 8 bases lying between them. The CDR3 spells CASRLGMNTEAFF. CDR3 coding DNA: TGTGCCAGCAGACTGGGTATGAACACTGAAGCTTTCTTT.

This clonotype was detected only a few times. V is TRBV18 and J is TRBJ1-4; D remains unclear. The CDR3 covers 14 residues. Germline CDR1 reads KGHSH; CDR2 reads LQKENI. Trimming took 3 bases from V and 4 from J, leaving 9 bases between them. The CDR3, as DNA: TGTGCCAGCTCACCCACCCGTTATAATGAAAAACTGTTTTTT. Encoded protein: CASSPTRYNEKLFF. The entire variable domain, with the rest obtained from reference TRBV18 and TRBJ1-4, is as follows: NAGVMQNPRHLVRRRGQEARLRCSPMKGHSHVYWYRQLPEEGLKFMVYLQKENIIDESGMPKERFSAEFPKEGPSILRIQQVVRGDSAAYFCASSPTRYNEKLFFGSGTQLSVL.

This clonotype has just a few counts. The rearrangement joins TRBV5-1 to TRBJ2-7; D possibly uses TRBD1 or TRBD2 (5 bases each). Germline V lookup: CDR1 SGHRS, CDR2 YFSETQ. V was clipped by 0 bases and J by 0 bases, with 7 bases between them. The CDR3 consists of 14 residues. The CDR3 loop is CASSLVGTSYEQYF. Written as DNA, the CDR3 is TGCGCCAGCAGCTTGGTGGGGACCTCCTACGAGCAGTACTTC.

This clonotype was counted a few times. This chain uses TRBV27 with TRBJ2-7; D might be TRBD2 (6 bases). The germline V gene has CDR1 MNHEY and CDR2 SMNVEV (reference sequence). The CDR3 loop spans 13 amino acids. Trimming removed 3 bases at V and 5 bases at J, with 11 bases between. The DNA for the CDR3 is TGTGCCAGCAGTTTTTCGCGGGAACACGAGCAGTACTTC. Translated, it gives CASSFSREHEQYF.

This clonotype was detected only a few times. The chain combines TRBV5-6 with TRBJ1-5, with TRBD1 as a possible D gene (5 bases). Trimming took off 0 bases at V and 5 bases at J, with 18 bases between the two ends. The CDR3 has 17 residues. Germline V CDR1 and CDR2: SGHDT, YYEEEE. CDR3 bases: TGTGCCAGCAGCTTGGGAGCTTTAAGGGGTTTCGATCAGCCCCAGCATTTT. It is translated as CASSLGALRGFDQPQHF.

The chain combines TRBV12-3 or TRBV12-4 with TRBJ2-1, with D perhaps TRBD1 or TRBD2 (6 bases each). V was trimmed by 5 bases and J by 0 bases, leaving 14 bases between them. CDR3 size: 16 residues. CDR3 sequence: CASSPERGDSYNEQFF. DNA for the CDR3: TGTGCCAGCAGTCCGGAGAGGGGGGACTCCTACAATGAGCAGTTCTTC.

The gene calls are TRBV4-1 and TRBJ1-2; 9 nucleotides align to TRBD1. Unmatched junction bases numbered 4, after V lost 1 base and J lost 4 bases. CDR1 and CDR2 from the germline V gene are MGHRA and YSYEKL. The CDR3 consists of 15 residues. CDR3 protein: CASSQALTGGYGYTF. The CDR3 bases are TGCGCCAGCAGCCAAGCCCTGACAGGGGGCTATGGCTACACCTTC.

V and J are TRBV7-9 and TRBJ2-7; tentatively, D is TRBD1 (5 bases). The CDR3 is made up of 12 amino acids. Germline V gene lookup returns CDR1 SEHNR and CDR2 FQNEAQ (reference sequence). Trimming cost V 5 bases and J 3 bases, with 8 bases left between them. DNA of the CDR3: TGTGCCAGCAGCCGACAGCTCTACGAGCAGTACTTC. Translated, it gives CASSRQLYEQYF.

This clonotype occurred once. The rearrangement links TRBV24-1 to TRBJ2-1; 10 bases match TRBD1. V was clipped by 4 bases and J by 7 bases; unmatched bases: 6. The CDR3 sequence is 15 residues long. Germline loops: CDR1 KGHDR, CDR2 SFDVKD. The CDR3 DNA reads as TGTGCCACCAGTGAGACAGGGGGCTCCTTTAATGAGCAGTTCTTC. Translated: CATSETGGSFNEQFF.

This clonotype was seen more than once but under ten times. The chain is built from TRBV3-1 and TRBJ2-1; 11 bases align to TRBD2. The J segment lost 7 bases and the V segment lost 0 bases, leaving 11 bases of the junction unmatched. CDR1 is LGHDT and CDR2 is YNNKEL in the germline V gene (reference sequence). This CDR3 is 18 amino acids long. The CDR3 reads CASSQERALAGVDNEQFF. Here the CDR3 DNA reads TGTGCCAGCAGCCAAGAAAGGGCACTAGCGGGAGTTGATAATGAGCAGTTCTTC.

The chain carries TRBV7-9 and TRBJ2-3; tentatively, D is TRBD1 (6 bases). Per the germline V gene, CDR1 is SEHNR and CDR2 is FQNEAQ (reference sequence). The CDR3 spans 13 residues. The germline V and J ends were trimmed by 5 bases and 3 bases, with 9 bases remaining between them. The DNA of the CDR3 is TGTGCCAGCAGCCACAGGGAAACAGATACGCAGTATTTT. Encoded protein: CASSHRETDTQYF.

This clonotype turned up a few times. The V gene is TRBV12-3 or TRBV12-4, the J gene TRBJ2-4; tentative D call: TRBD2 (6 bases). V was cut by 2 bases and J by 2 bases, with 7 bases left in between. CDR3 length equals 14 residues. In DNA form, the CDR3 reads TGTGCCAGCAGTTTACGCGGGACCAAAAACATTCAGTACTTC. Amino acid sequence: CASSLRGTKNIQYF.

The V call is TRBV7-9, the J call TRBJ1-6; the match to TRBD1 covers 9 bases. The CDR3 loop spans 17 amino acids. The germline CDR1 and CDR2 sequences are SEHNR and FQNEAQ (reference sequence). V was pared by 5 bases and J by 10 bases, with 15 bases of the junction left unmatched. CDR3 bases: TGTGCCAGCAGCCCCCAGACAGGGGGAGGCATTGACTCACCCCTCCACTTT. It yields the protein CASSPQTGGGIDSPLHF.

The chain uses TRBV7-8 and TRBJ1-4, with no clear D. Germline CDR1 is SGHVS and CDR2 is FQNEAQ. Between the trimmed V and J ends, which lost 5 bases and 7 bases, there was a span of 17 bases. The CDR3 has 15 amino acids. Here the CDR3 reads CASSTFNSVGEKLFF. DNA for the CDR3: TGTGCCAGCAGCACTTTCAACAGTGTCGGTGAAAAACTGTTTTTT.

This clonotype was recorded a few times. The chain has TRBV3-1 and TRBJ2-7, with a weak D call TRBD2 (6 bases). The CDR3 sequence is 15 residues long. With 3 bases removed from V and 4 bases from J, the gap between germline ends came to 16 bases. Germline loops: CDR1 LGHDT, CDR2 YNNKEL (reference sequence). CDR3 loop: CASSHGSSGYYEQYF. CDR3 in DNA: TGTGCCAGCAGCCACGGGAGTAGCGGATATTACGAGCAGTACTTC.

The gene calls are TRBV12-3 or TRBV12-4 and TRBJ2-7, with 8 bases identical to TRBD2. Trimming removed 6 bases from V and 3 bases from J; junction bases left unmatched: 1. There are 12 residues in the CDR3. The CDR3 protein is CASRGTSYEQYF. CDR3 coding DNA: TGTGCCAGCAGAGGGACTAGCTACGAGCAGTACTTC.

The rearrangement uses TRBV2 and TRBJ1-6, with a weak D call TRBD1 (5 bases). Trimming took off 8 bases at V and 9 bases at J, with 11 bases between the two ends. The CDR3 sequence is 12 residues long. The germline V gene has CDR1 SNHLY and CDR2 FYNNEI. DNA of the CDR3: TGTGCCAGCTTTGGGGGGAGTTCACCCCTCCACTTT. Amino acid sequence: CASFGGSSPLHF.

This clonotype showed up just a few times. CDR3 nucleotides: TGCGCCAGCAGCGACCGCGTCGGGGACCCCCACGAGCAGTACTTC. It encodes CASSDRVGDPHEQYF. The genes are TRBV4-3 and TRBJ2-7; D possibly uses TRBD1 or TRBD2 (5 bases each). Between the trimmed V and J ends, which lost 5 bases and 5 bases, there was a span of 19 bases. The CDR3 has 15 residues. Germline loops: CDR1 LGHNA, CDR2 YSLEER.

The chain has TRBV7-9 and TRBJ1-1; D call uncertain. Trimming pared 1 base from V and 4 bases from J, leaving 10 bases between. CDR1 is SEHNR and CDR2 is FQNEAQ in the germline V gene (reference sequence). The CDR3 covers 14 residues. CDR3: CASSLEQLPTEAFF. CDR3 DNA sequence: TGTGCCAGCAGCTTAGAGCAGTTACCCACTGAAGCTTTCTTT.

The V call is TRBV7-2, the J call TRBJ2-1, with 10 bases fitting TRBD1. The CDR3 is 14 residues long. Germline CDR1 reads SGHTA; CDR2 reads FQGNSA. The V and J ends lost 5 bases and 5 bases, in that order; junction bases with no gene match: 3. The CDR3 DNA is TGTGCCAGCAGCACCGGGACAGGGGACAATGAGCAGTTCTTC. Residues: CASSTGTGDNEQFF.

Ten or more counts support this clonotype. This chain links TRBV4-3 with TRBJ2-1; 7 bases line up with TRBD2. The J segment lost 5 bases and the V segment lost 0 bases, leaving 13 bases of the junction unmatched. Germline CDR1 and CDR2: LGHNA and YSLEER. The CDR3 is made up of 18 amino acids. The CDR3 protein is CASSQEAPIGAGDNEQFF. DNA for the CDR3: TGCGCCAGCAGCCAAGAGGCCCCCATTGGTGCGGGGGACAATGAGCAGTTCTTC.